The sequence of this TCR beta chain was determined in a study of vaccination and CD4 T cells after COVID-19 (dated by TCRdb to between 2021 and 2022). About the investigation overall: Convalescent patients had a positive SARS-CoV-2 result on nasal swab PCR, and of these patients, several had mild disease and one had severe disease. The cultures were stimulated with overlapping spike peptide pools from SARS-CoV-2 and from the common cold coronaviruses HCoV-NL63, HCoV-OC43 and HCoV-229E. In roughly 11 COVID-19 convalescent patients and several infection-naive healthy vaccine recipients, the spike-specific CD4+ TCR repertoire before mRNA vaccination was compared with the repertoire after mRNA vaccination. As controls, cultures received a CEFX viral epitope pool (the positive control), an HIV-1 Nef peptide pool (the negative control), or no peptide at all. Participants received two doses of either the Pfizer-BioNTech BNT162b2 vaccine (n=8) or the Moderna mRNA-1273 vaccine (n=2). Six males and four females were included in the convalescent cohort, with two Hispanic individuals, seven Caucasians, two Asians and one multiracial person represented. Post-vaccine blood samples were collected a median of around 10 weeks after the second vaccine dose, ranging from about 13 to 241 days. Post-COVID blood samples were collected from convalescent patients a median of around 96 days after diagnosis, with a range of about 35 to 170 days.

The CDR1 and CDR2 encoded by the germline V gene are SGHTA and FQGNSA. Its CDR3 holds 15 amino acids, cysteine through phenylalanine. Just CDR3 DNA is preserved here, 45 bases in frame from base 1. V and J lose 3 bases and 0 bases, and a span of 9 bases separates them. As to this clonotype: It has no known antigen specificity. Per-nucleotide qualities are absent, and no much larger clonotype sits a single base away.

Library prep was done by PCR. At the Johns Hopkins FTIC core, DNA from the cultured CD4+ T cells underwent TCR sequencing with the Oncomine TCR Beta short-read assay. The QIAamp micro DNA kit was used to extract genomic DNA from the cultured CD4+ T cells. Oncomine TCR Beta libraries from cultured CD4+ T cells were pooled using unique dual indexes and sequenced on an Illumina iSeq 100. Turning to the authors' computational methods: Non-productive sequences were removed, and CDR3s not starting with C, not ending with F or W, or shorter than 7 amino acids were discarded. The MANAFEST web application was used to identify antigen-specific clonotypes by comparing peptide-stimulated wells against reference wells and other culture wells. For a clone to be called positive, the clone needed an FDR below 0.05, an odds ratio above 5, and a productive frequency above 0.1% in at least two of three replicate wells. A clonotype was classed as cross-reactive if the clonotype showed significant expansion both in SARS-CoV-2 spike wells and in at least one common cold coronavirus spike condition. Using R version 3.6.1, CDR3 homology was evaluated through Levenshtein distances (stringdist) along with unrooted phylogenetic trees (ape). TCRdb's own reprocessing of the public reads used fastp at Q25 and MiXCR and kept productive beta chains. Merged by CDR3 protein, the rows form single entries marked with the most common genes and DNA. Here the V and J calls rest on TCRdb's processing, not on the authors' analysis. Counted in this sample were about 19,000 distinct CDR3 sequences; 48% of them appeared once. The ten most abundant clones make up nearly 2.5% of the sample.

Overall study outcomes, separate from this receptor: Only a relatively small number of convalescent patients were included in the study, and early timepoints following natural infection were not analyzed. Although the median number of SARS-CoV-2-reactive clonotypes went up from roughly 19 after infection to 35 to 40 after vaccination, the increase was not significant. Of the vaccine-specific clones found in convalescent patients, nearly all (304 of 307) were mono-reactive for SARS-CoV-2 spike instead of being cross-reactive with common cold coronaviruses. In convalescent patients, a median around 83% of post-vaccine SARS-CoV-2-reactive clones were detected only after vaccination, and vaccine-specific priming was suggested by this finding.

The treatment or condition label here, explained by the study, means: 10-day PBMC culture with coronavirus spike peptide pools or control peptides (ViraFEST assay). The study used the ViraFEST assay, which expanded antigen-specific T cells with peptide pools and then identified expanded clonotypes by TCR sequencing. The positive SARS-CoV-2 PCR tests of the convalescent patients were dated from March to December 2020, before the Alpha, Beta and Delta variants emerged in the United States. PBMCs were cultured at roughly 1.8 million per well in IMDM supplemented with roughly 5% human AB serum and about 10 IU/ml IL-2, with approximately 10 ug/ml peptide pools added. On days 3 and 7, half of the culture medium was replaced with fresh IL-2-containing medium. Once the cells had been in culture for ten to eleven days, the EasySep CD4+ T cell isolation kit was used to isolate CD4+ T cells by negative selection. Ficoll-Paque Plus gradient centrifugation was used to isolate PBMCs from whole blood, and the isolated PBMCs were then either used fresh or cryopreserved at -140C. Triplicate wells were generally used for each culture condition.

The source was CD4+ T cells from blood, cultured in vitro, collected after SARS-CoV-2 vaccination. The receptor was isolated from a human donor who had recovered from COVID-19. The chain is assembled from TRBV7-2 and TRBJ1-5; no confident D gene assignment can be made. The DNA reads as follows: TGTGCCAGCAGCTTTGGGGAGGTTAGCAATCAGCCCCAGCATTTT. Translated, it gives CASSFGEVSNQPQHF. Where the CDR3 stops, the reference TRBV7-2 and TRBJ1-5 genes take over; the full variable domain is GAGVSQSPSNKVTEKGKDVELRCDPISGHTALYWYRQSLGQGLEFLIYFQGNSAPDKSGLPSDRFSAERTGGSVSTLTIQRTQQEDSAVYLCASSFGEVSNQPQHFGDGTRLSIL.